This TCR beta chain was obtained from a study of CD8 T cells in Susac syndrome. Notes on the study in general: A relatively small number of individuals underwent TCR sequencing and HLA analysis.

The CDR3 is 14 residues long. Germline V gene sequence: CDR1 LNHDA, CDR2 SQIVND (reference sequence). Germline trimming cut 5 bases from V and 2 bases from J; bases unmatched to any gene: 4. After extraction with the RNeasy kit, about 0.45 to 1 ug of the RNA was reverse transcribed using random hexamers. Coverage of TCR beta CDR3 amplification by immunoSEQ multiplex PCR extended to 54 Vbeta and 13 Jbeta. Using its own MiXCR run on the immunoSEQ multiplex PCR reads, TCRdb lists one record per CDR3 protein. The sample shows a few hundred thousand distinct CDR3 sequences, 89% of them seen only once. Both CD4+ and CD8+ T cells were negatively isolated, and TEMRA cells underwent FACS enrichment. With respect to this clonotype: No antigen is known for it.

The chain uses TRBV19 and TRBJ2-7; 9 positions match TRBD1. Sequences were obtained from CD8+ T cells from PBMCs. This receptor was identified in a human donor with multiple sclerosis. CDR3 in DNA: TGTGCCAGTAGTGCCGGGACAGGGCCCTACGAGCAGTACTTC. As protein: CASSAGTGPYEQYF.